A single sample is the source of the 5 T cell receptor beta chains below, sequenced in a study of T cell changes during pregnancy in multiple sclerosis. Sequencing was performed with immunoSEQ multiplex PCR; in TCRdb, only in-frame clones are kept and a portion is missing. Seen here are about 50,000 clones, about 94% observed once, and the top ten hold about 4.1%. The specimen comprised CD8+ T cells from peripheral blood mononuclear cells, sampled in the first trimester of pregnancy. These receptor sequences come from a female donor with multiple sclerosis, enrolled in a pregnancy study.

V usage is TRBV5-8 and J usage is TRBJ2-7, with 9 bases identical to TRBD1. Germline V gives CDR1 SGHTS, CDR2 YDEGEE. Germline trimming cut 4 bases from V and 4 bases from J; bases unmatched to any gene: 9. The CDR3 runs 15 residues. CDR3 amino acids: CASSPGQGTRYEQYF. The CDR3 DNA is TGTGCCAGCAGCCCCGGACAGGGGACGAGGTACGAGCAGTACTTC.

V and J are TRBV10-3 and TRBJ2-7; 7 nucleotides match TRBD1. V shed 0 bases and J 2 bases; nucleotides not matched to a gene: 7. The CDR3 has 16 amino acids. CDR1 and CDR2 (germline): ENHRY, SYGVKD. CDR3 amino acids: CAISESTGSKAYEQYF. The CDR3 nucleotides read TGTGCCATCAGTGAGTCGACAGGGTCGAAGGCCTACGAGCAGTACTTC.

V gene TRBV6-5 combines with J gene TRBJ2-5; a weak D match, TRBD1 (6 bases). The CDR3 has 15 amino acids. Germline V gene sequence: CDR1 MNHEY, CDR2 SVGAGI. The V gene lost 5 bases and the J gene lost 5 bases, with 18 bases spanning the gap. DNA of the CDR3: TGTGCCAGCAGTCCTGGGCAGGGGAGATGGGAGACCCAGTACTTC. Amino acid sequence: CASSPGQGRWETQYF.

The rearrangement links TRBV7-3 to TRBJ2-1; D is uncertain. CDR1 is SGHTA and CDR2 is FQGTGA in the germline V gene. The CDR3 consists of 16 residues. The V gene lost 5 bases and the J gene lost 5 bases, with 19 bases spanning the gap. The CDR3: CASSIPGGGVNNEQFF. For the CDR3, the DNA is TGTGCCAGCAGCATCCCCGGCGGCGGTGTTAACAATGAGCAGTTCTTC.

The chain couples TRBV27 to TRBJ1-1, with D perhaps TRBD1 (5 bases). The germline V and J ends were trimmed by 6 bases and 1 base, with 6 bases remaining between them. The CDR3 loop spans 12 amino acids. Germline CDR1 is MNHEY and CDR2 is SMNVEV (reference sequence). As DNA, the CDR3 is TGTGCCAGCAGAACAGGGAACACTGAAGCTTTCTTT. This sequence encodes CASRTGNTEAFF.